Below, 4 T cell receptor beta chains from the same sample are listed, as sequenced in a study of blood T cell repertoires in COVID-19. The assay was immunoSEQ multiplex PCR, and TCRdb's table has in-frame clones only and misses some. Among a few hundred thousand clones, around 84% were seen once, and the ten largest hold approximately 6.6%. The sequenced material came from PBMCs or T cells enriched from blood (not recorded which). Receptors were obtained from a woman aged 45-59 years who had been exposed to COVID-19.

This clone was detected many times. The chain is built from TRBV30 and TRBJ1-1; 8 nucleotides align to TRBD1. Germline V gene sequence: CDR1 GTSNPN, CDR2 SVGIG (reference sequence). Trimming cost V 2 bases and J 0 bases; bases outside gene matches: 8. This CDR3 comprises 16 residues. The CDR3: CAWSPPDRGMNTEAFF. The DNA for the CDR3 is TGTGCCTGGAGTCCACCCGACAGGGGCATGAACACTGAAGCTTTCTTT.

The CDR3 nucleotides read TGTGCCAGCAGCTTAAAACCCCCGCCCGGCGAGCAGTACTTC. Amino acid sequence: CASSLKPPPGEQYF. The gene calls are TRBV7-2 and TRBJ2-7; the D is unclear. The CDR3 has 14 residues. Per germline, CDR1 SGHTA and CDR2 FQGNSA. V was shortened by 2 bases and J by 6 bases, with 14 bases between the two germline ends.

This clone was observed at least ten times. The genes are TRBV2 and TRBJ2-4, with 7 bases aligning to TRBD1. The trim removed 6 bases at V and 1 base at J, leaving 6 bases unmatched. Germline V gene lookup returns CDR1 SNHLY and CDR2 FYNNEI. The CDR3 runs to 15 residues. The DNA of the CDR3 is TGTGCCAGCAGGGGGGAGACAGGGGCCAAAAACATTCAGTACTTC. This codes for CASRGETGAKNIQYF.

In this sample, this clone turned up once. The V call is TRBV12-3 or TRBV12-4, the J call TRBJ2-1, with D possibly matching TRBD1 (6 bases). The CDR3 is 13 residues long. V gave up 3 bases and J gave up 7 bases, with 10 bases separating them. CDR3 protein: CASSLGAGNEQFF. The CDR3 region has the DNA TGTGCCAGCAGTTTGGGGGCCGGGAATGAGCAGTTCTTC.